This T cell receptor beta chain appears in the sequencing data of a study of OX40 agonist ivuxolimab in advanced cancers. On the study more broadly: At doses from 0.01 to 10 mg/kg, patients were given intravenous ivuxolimab every 2 weeks.

Study-wide findings and caveats: Certain nonresponders likewise exhibited a low normalized T-cell clonal expansion. No antigen was identified for the clonally expanded peripheral T cells.

Assay used: immunoSEQ multiplex PCR; TCRdb lists only in-frame clones, some missing. The profile shows tens of thousands of clones, roughly four fifths of them singletons. Note on this clone: What it binds is unknown.

The CDR3 spans 15 residues. CDR1 is SGHRS, CDR2 YFSETQ, per germline. V lost 0 bases, J lost 6 bases, and 8 bases stayed unmatched. Sequenced material: CD4+ or CD8+ T cells sorted from blood, taken in a trial of the OX40 agonist ivuxolimab. The chain links TRBV5-1 to TRBJ1-1, with 7 bases aligning to TRBD1. The origin of this receptor is an adult with an advanced solid tumor such as melanoma, head and neck, liver or kidney cancer. DNA for the CDR3: TGCGCCAGCAGCTTGGAACAGGGGAGTGTTGCTGAAGCTTTCTTT. Translated: CASSLEQGSVAEAFF.